The rows below give T cell receptor beta chains drawn from one sample of a study of blood T cell repertoires in COVID-19. This table comes from immunoSEQ multiplex PCR, and its TCRdb copy is limited to in-frame clones, with some not included. The table shows fewer than 350,000 clones, with around 90% occurring only once. Specimen: PBMCs or T cells enriched from blood (not recorded which). The receptor source for this set is a woman younger than 30 with acute COVID-19. The conserved cysteine and the conserved F or W are not part of the CDR3 here.

TRBV18 ASSRTGTQPQH
TRBV10-3 AISGGDAFSYEQY
TRBV29-1 SVSDRSNEKLF
TRBV4-1 ASSPPGAYEQY
TRBV3-1/TRBV3-2 ASSQDRGLAGGDYNEQF
TRBV13 ASSSSGSDQETQY
TRBV6-1 ASSEAFGTQGYEQY
TRBV6-4 ASRTPPGGVMNTEAF
TRBV30 AWSIQAGRLAKNIQY
TRBV10-2 ASSESLVEETQY
TRBV3-1/TRBV3-2 ASSQEQSNQPQH
TRBV3-1/TRBV3-2 ASSPGTSGILISTDTQY
TRBV19 ASSSRYRGNTGELF
TRBV10-1 ANLGLANTEAF
TRBV7-2 ASSLAGESLAKNIQY
TRBV19 ASSSDSLGANVLT
TRBV6-6 ASSLIPATGSNSPLH
TRBV27 ASSARTGLGYT
TRBV12-5 ASASSLTGELF
TRBV21-1 ASGKGQTGDTEAF
TRBV2 ASSKSTSGESYEQY
TRBV4-1 ASSQGLAVTGELF
TRBV2 ASSKLAGVPDTQY
TRBV28 ASSSKGQGGRNGYT
TRBV14 ASSPPGMNTEAF
TRBV7-9 ASSLGSHREQF
TRBV4-3 ASSQDPSGYEQY
TRBV28 ATLSRGTSREQETQY
TRBV6-6 ASSYSTKTNTGELF
TRBV4-2 ASSQDYRNRGSTDTQY
TRBV12-2 ASRLAPPKTGRRNQPQH
TRBV15 ATSREFGIAGDSNTGELF
TRBV9 ASSVTPRLAGWEGEQF
TRBV27 ASSFFGTANQETQY
TRBV10-1 ASSDLPPGQDYEQY
TRBV5-1 ASSSLQGTSYEQY
TRBV19 ASSILDRGLLADTQY
TRBV7-9 ASSLGTSGAETQY
TRBV5-1 ASSLAVHRGYNEQF
TRBV13 ASSDGLAGSYEQY
TRBV3-1/TRBV3-2 ASSQWTIQGSGYT
TRBV11-2 ASSLRRTGGGDEQF
TRBV6-5 ASRPQGSASVLT
TRBV28 ASSLPQGGQPQH
TRBV5-1 ASSLLWNRGNEQF
TRBV2 ASSEHGTIGGNEQF
TRBV24-1 ATSDYPKTSGSYGTDTQY
TRBV18 ASSPQLADNEQF
TRBV7-9 ASSLLAGVNNEQF
TRBV14 ASSHRPGETQY
TRBV19 ASSIGSARYNEQF
TRBV27 ASSPSGRVFYEQY
TRBV6-5 ASSYGGRGNEKLF
TRBV5-6 ASSNRTGGLLKKF
TRBV7-2 ASSMTLNAQY
TRBV30 AWSVGDRDTDTQY
TRBV27 ASSLTGSLGNTIY
TRBV12-2 ASRSLPYSGDSYNEQF
TRBV15 ATSRDRGFGGVRDQPQH